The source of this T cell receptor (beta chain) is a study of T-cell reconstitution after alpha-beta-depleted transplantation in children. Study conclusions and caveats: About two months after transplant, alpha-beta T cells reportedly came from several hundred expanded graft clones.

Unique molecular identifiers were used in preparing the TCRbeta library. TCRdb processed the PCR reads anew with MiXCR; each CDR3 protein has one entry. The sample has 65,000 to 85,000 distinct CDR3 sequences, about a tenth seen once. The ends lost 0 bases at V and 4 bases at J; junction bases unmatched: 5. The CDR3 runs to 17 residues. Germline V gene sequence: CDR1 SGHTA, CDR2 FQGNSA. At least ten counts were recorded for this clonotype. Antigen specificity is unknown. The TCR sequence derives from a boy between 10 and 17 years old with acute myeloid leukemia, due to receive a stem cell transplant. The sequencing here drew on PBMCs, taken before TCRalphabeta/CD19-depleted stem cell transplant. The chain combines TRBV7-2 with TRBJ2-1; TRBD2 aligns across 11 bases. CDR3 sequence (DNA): TGTGCCAGCAGCTTAGCTAGCGGGAGGGCCGAATACAATGAGCAGTTCTTC. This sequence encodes CASSLASGRAEYNEQFF.